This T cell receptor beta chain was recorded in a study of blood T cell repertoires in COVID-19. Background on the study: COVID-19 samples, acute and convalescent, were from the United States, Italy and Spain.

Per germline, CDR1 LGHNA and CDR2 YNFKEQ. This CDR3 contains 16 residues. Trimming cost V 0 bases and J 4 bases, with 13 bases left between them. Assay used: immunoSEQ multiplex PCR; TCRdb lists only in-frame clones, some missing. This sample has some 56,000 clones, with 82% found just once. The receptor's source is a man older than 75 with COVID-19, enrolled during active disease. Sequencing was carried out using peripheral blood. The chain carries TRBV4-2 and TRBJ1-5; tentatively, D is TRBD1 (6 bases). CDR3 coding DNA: TGTGCCAGCAGCCAAGATAGGGGCAGGGGTAATCAGCCCCAGCATTTT. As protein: CASSQDRGRGNQPQHF.